The entry below gives a single T cell receptor (beta chain) sequence along with its context. Its specific antigen is unknown. There are no base qualities to consult, and no much larger clone falls within one base. This entry is derived from a study of blood T cell repertoires in COVID-19 (dated by TCRdb to the early 2020s). Describing the broader study: Collaborator samples came from the United States, Italy and Spain and covered acute and convalescent phases of COVID-19. Where HLA class I and class II types were available, the types were taken from metadata supplied by the sample provider, not from assay-based typing. The prospective study material was composed of cDNA or gDNA derived from T cells, B-cell-depleted T cells, or PBMCs. Subjects who had been exposed to COVID-19, were actively infected with it, or had recovered from it provided the deeply sampled blood TCRbeta repertoires that made up the dataset. A freely available public database, intended as a resource for researchers studying the immune response to SARS-CoV-2, is where the repertoires were released. Samples were obtained from the ongoing ImmuneRACE study (first 160 participants) and from approximately 1,200 subjects provided by 6 global collaborators. The sample metadata nearly always contained a de-identified subject ID, COVID-19 status, age in years and sex. General conclusions and limits of the study: Clinical and demographic metadata were provided uncurated, with the amount varying by source and participant.

TCRbeta CDR3 regions were amplified from genomic DNA using the immunoSEQ Assay, a bias-controlled multiplex PCR. The authors' analysis ran thus. The number of nucleated cells in each sample was estimated by amplification of reference gene primers within the assay. To quantify the absolute abundance of each unique TCRbeta CDR3 rearrangement, sequence reads were collapsed and filtered. Productive Simpson clonality was computed per sample as the square root of Simpson's diversity index over productive rearrangements. TCRdb stores this immuneACCESS table with in-frame sequences only. Part of the clones is absent; in the studies checked, under half of the shortfall reflects unresolved V genes, and no reason is known for the rest. V and J calls and clone size are given by that table; D and trimming were obtained from the DNA. This sample holds fewer than 35,000 clones; about 90% were observed only once. 7% to 8% of the sample is taken by the ten largest.

The collaborating institutions used their own protocols to collect whole blood in K2EDTA tubes. For TCRbeta analysis, collaborator samples were shipped as frozen whole blood, as isolated PBMCs, or as DNA extracted from either sample type. V sheds 7 bases and J sheds 6 bases, leaving 20 bases between their ends. Reading the germline V gene gives CDR1 MNHEY and CDR2 SVGAGI. CDR3 length: 15 amino acids, cysteine to phenylalanine. The DNA shown is the 45-base CDR3, in frame from base 1. This TCR came from a woman aged 50 to 60 with active COVID-19. The sequence is built from TRBV6-5 and TRBJ2-3; tentative D gene TRBD2, with 7 bases matching. The sequenced material came from peripheral blood. The base sequence is TGTGCCAGCACCGAAAGTCAGGGGAGGGGGGATACGCAGTATTTT. Its coded protein is CASTESQGRGDTQYF.